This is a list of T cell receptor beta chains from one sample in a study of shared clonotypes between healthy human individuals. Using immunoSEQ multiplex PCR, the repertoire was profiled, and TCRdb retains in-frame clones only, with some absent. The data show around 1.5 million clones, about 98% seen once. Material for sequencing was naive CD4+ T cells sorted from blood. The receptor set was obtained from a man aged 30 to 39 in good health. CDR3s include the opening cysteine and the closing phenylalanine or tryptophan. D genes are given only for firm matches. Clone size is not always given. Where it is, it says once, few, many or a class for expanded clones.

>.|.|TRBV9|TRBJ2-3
TGTGCCAGCAGCATTAGGGCCACAGATACGCAGTATTTT
CASSIRATDTQYF
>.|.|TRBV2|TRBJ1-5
TGTGCCAGCAGTGAAGGGTCAGGGTGGCGGAATCAGCCCCAGCATTTT
CASSEGSGWRNQPQHF
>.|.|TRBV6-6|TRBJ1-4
TGTGCCAGCAGTTACTTGCCCGACCGGGAACTGTTTTTT
CASSYLPDRELFF
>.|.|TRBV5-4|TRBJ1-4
TGTGCCAGCAGCTTGGCCGTGGGGTCTAATGAAAAACTGTTTTTT
CASSLAVGSNEKLFF
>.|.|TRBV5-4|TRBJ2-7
TGTGCCAGCAGCCAAGACTCTGGGGGGCCGGAGGAGCAGTACTTC
CASSQDSGGPEEQYF
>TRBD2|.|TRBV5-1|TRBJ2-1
TGCGCCAGCAGCTTTGGTCTAGCGGGAGACTACAATGAGCAGTTCTTC
CASSFGLAGDYNEQFF
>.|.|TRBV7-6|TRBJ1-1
TGTGCCAGCAGTCCCGGGACTGAAGCTTTCTTT
CASSPGTEAFF
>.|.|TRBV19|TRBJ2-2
TGTGCCAGTAGTATCTCAGGGGTCGTCACCGGGGAGCTGTTTTTT
CASSISGVVTGELFF
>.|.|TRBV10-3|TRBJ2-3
TGTGCCATCAGTAAAAACAACCCCAGTGAGGATACGCAGTATTTT
CAISKNNPSEDTQYF
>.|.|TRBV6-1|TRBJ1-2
TGTGCCAGCAGTGAAGCGGCAGAACCTTATGGCTACACCTTC
CASSEAAEPYGYTF
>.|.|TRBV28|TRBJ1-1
TGTGCCAGCAGTTTACCGGGACCTCTTATGAACACTGAAGCTTTCTTT
CASSLPGPLMNTEAFF
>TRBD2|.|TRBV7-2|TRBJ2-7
TGTGCCAGCAGCTTACACCGGACTAGCGGACTCTACGAGCAGTACTTC
CASSLHRTSGLYEQYF
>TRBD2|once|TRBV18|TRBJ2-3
TGTGCCAGCTCACGCCGGACTAGTGCAGATACGCAGTATTTT
CASSRRTSADTQYF
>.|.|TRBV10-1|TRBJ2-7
TGCGCCAGCAGTGAGTCTACAGCCTACGAGCAGTACTTC
CASSESTAYEQYF
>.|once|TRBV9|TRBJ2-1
TGTGCCAGCAGCGCCAAAGTACAGGCTACAATAAGCAATGAGCAGTTCTTC
CASSAKVQATISNEQFF
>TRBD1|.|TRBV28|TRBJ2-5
TGTGCCAGCACCAACGACAGGGTCAGGCGAGAGACCCAGTACTTC
CASTNDRVRRETQYF
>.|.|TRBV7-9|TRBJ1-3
TGTGCCAGCAGCTTACAACTAAGGGACTCTGGAAACACCATATATTTT
CASSLQLRDSGNTIYF
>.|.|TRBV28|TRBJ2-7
TGTGCCACCACCAAACAGCCTCCCCAAGAGCAGTACTTC
CATTKQPPQEQYF
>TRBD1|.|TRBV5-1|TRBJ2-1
TGCGCCAGCAGCCTGAGCCCGGGACAGGGGTTCAATGAGCAGTTCTTC
CASSLSPGQGFNEQFF
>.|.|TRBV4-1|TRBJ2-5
TGCGCCAGCAGTCGCGAACAGGTTCAAGAGACCCAGTACTTC
CASSREQVQETQYF
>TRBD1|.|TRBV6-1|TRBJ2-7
TGTGCCAGCAGTGAAGGAGGCAGGGGGAACGAGCAGTACTTC
CASSEGGRGNEQYF
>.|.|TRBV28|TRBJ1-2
TGTGCCAGCAGTTTACGGGGCTATGGCTACACCTTC
CASSLRGYGYTF
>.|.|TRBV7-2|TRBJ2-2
TGTGCCAGCAGCTTAGCTCACCGGACATTCACCGGGGAGCTGTTTTTT
CASSLAHRTFTGELFF
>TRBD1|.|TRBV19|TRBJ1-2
TGTGCCAGTAGTCGACAGGGGAAGGACTATGGCTACACCTTC
CASSRQGKDYGYTF
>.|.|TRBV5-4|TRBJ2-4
TGTGCCAGCAGCTTGGCCGTTTCAGCGAGAAAAAACATTCAGTACTTC
CASSLAVSARKNIQYF
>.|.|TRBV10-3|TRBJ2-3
TGTGCCATCAGTGAGCTAGGGACAGATACGCAGTATTTT
CAISELGTDTQYF